The 30 T cell receptor beta chains presented below share a single source sample, sequenced in a study of regulatory T cells in long-lasting Graves disease. Noted time point: newly diagnosed GD, antithyroid drugs for less than 3 months. Extracted PBMC RNA gave rise to the TCR library. Through Arm-PCR of CDR3 regions and iRepertoire HTBI primers, TCR beta libraries were built. MiXCR, applied by TCRdb to the multiplex PCR reads, yields one record per CDR3 protein. Of around 400,000 distinct CDR3 sequences in the sample, roughly a sixth were seen once. The source material was peripheral blood mononuclear cells (PBMCs), sampled at new diagnosis, from a patient treated with antithyroid drugs. The source of these receptors is a female donor with Graves disease.

The V and J genes are TRBV15 and TRBJ1-2, with a tentative D call TRBD1 (5 bases). The CDR3 is 15 residues long. Germline loops: CDR1 LNHNV, CDR2 YYDKDF (reference sequence). Trimming removed 0 bases from V and 3 bases from J, with 11 bases in between. The CDR3 DNA sequence: TGTGCCACCAGCAGAGATGTCGGAGGGGACTATGGCTACACCTTC. This encodes CATSRDVGGDYGYTF.

The V and J genes are TRBV4-1 and TRBJ2-5; D unclear. The CDR3 runs to 13 residues. The ends were cut back, 1 base at V and 4 bases at J, with 7 bases in the middle. Looked up from germline, CDR1 is MGHRA and CDR2 is YSYEKL. The CDR3 sequence: CASSQVARETQYF. The DNA of the CDR3 is TGCGCCAGCAGCCAAGTTGCGAGAGAGACCCAGTACTTC.

The chain combines TRBV25-1 with TRBJ1-1; possibly TRBD1 for D (6 bases). Trimming cost V 8 bases and J 8 bases, with 21 bases left between them. This CDR3 has 14 residues. The germline V gene has CDR1 MGHDK and CDR2 SYGVNS. The CDR3: CASRQAGGRGEAFF. CDR3 nucleotides: TGTGCCAGCCGGCAAGCGGGGGGGCGGGGGGAAGCTTTCTTT. The full variable domain, with the rest looked up from reference TRBV25-1 and TRBJ1-1, is EADIYQTPRYLVIGTGKKITLECSQTMGHDKMYWYQQDPGMELHLIHYSYGVNSTEKGDLSSESTVSRIRTEHFPLTLESARPSHTSQYLCASRQAGGRGEAFFGQGTRLTVV.

This clonotype was picked up many times. The rearrangement links TRBV12-3 or TRBV12-4 to TRBJ1-4; no firm D call. The CDR3 is 11 residues long. Trimming shortened V by 4 bases and J by 8 bases, and 5 bases separated the two germline ends. CDR3 nucleotide sequence: TGTGCCAGCAGTTCCCGGGAAAAACTGTTTTTT. This translates into CASSSREKLFF.

This clonotype was counted many times. The chain employs TRBV7-9 and TRBJ1-1; no clear D gene. The V gene lost 2 bases and the J gene lost 5 bases, with 9 bases spanning the gap. The germline gives CDR1 SEHNR, CDR2 FQNEAQ (reference sequence). CDR3 length: 13 amino acids. The CDR3, as DNA: TGTGCCAGCAGCTTAATGGACCAGACTGAAGCTTTCTTT. This codes for CASSLMDQTEAFF. The whole variable domain, remainder taken from reference TRBV7-9 and TRBJ1-1, is DTGVSQNPRHKITKRGQNVTFRCDPISEHNRLYWYRQTLGQGPEFLTYFQNEAQLEKSRLLSDRFSAERPKGSFSTLEIQRTEQGDSAMYLCASSLMDQTEAFFGQGTRLTVV.

This clonotype was seen at least ten times. The V gene is TRBV7-2, the J gene TRBJ2-5; 7 bases are shared with TRBD2. This CDR3 spans 15 amino acids. Germline CDR1 and CDR2: SGHTA and FQGNSA. The V segment lost 5 bases and the J segment 1 base; nucleotides outside the gene matches: 7. CDR3 in amino acids: CASSPRAGPQETQYF. The CDR3 DNA follows: TGTGCCAGCAGCCCAAGAGCGGGGCCCCAAGAGACCCAGTACTTC. Full variable domain (outside the CDR3, taken from reference TRBV7-2 and TRBJ2-5): GAGVSQSPSNKVTEKGKDVELRCDPISGHTALYWYRQSLGQGLEFLIYFQGNSAPDKSGLPSDRFSAERTGGSVSTLTIQRTQQEDSAVYLCASSPRAGPQETQYFGPGTRLLVL.

This clonotype was recorded at least ten times. V usage is TRBV28 and J usage is TRBJ2-5; 10 bases align to TRBD1. The CDR3 loop spans 14 amino acids. Per germline, CDR1 MDHEN and CDR2 SYDVKM. J gave up 5 bases and V 3 bases, and 3 bases lay outside the gene matches. The CDR3 DNA sequence: TGTGCCAGCAGTTTCGGGACAGGGGAGGAGACCCAGTACTTC. The encoded protein is CASSFGTGEETQYF.

The J gene is TRBJ1-1, the V gene TRBV7-9; no firm D call. With 1 base removed from V and 1 base from J, the gap between germline ends came to 10 bases. Germline V lookup: CDR1 SEHNR, CDR2 FQNEAQ (reference sequence). The CDR3 length is 15 residues. Written as DNA, the CDR3 is TGTGCCAGCAGCTTAGGATACCGGGGGAACACTGAAGCTTTCTTT. This encodes CASSLGYRGNTEAFF.

The chain employs TRBV6-1 and TRBJ2-7; 13 nucleotides align to TRBD2. Per the germline V gene, CDR1 is MNHNS and CDR2 is SASEGT. The V segment lost 6 bases and the J segment 7 bases; nucleotides outside the gene matches: 12. CDR3 length: 16 residues. The CDR3 is CASRPDPGLAGREQYF. The CDR3 bases are TGTGCCAGCAGGCCAGATCCGGGACTAGCGGGACGGGAGCAGTACTTC.

This clonotype has at least ten counts. The chain joins TRBV27 to TRBJ2-1; 8 nucleotides agree with TRBD2. Near its end, the DNA agrees better with TRBJ2-5, so the J call may be wrong. Germline loops: CDR1 MNHEY, CDR2 SMNVEV (reference sequence). The CDR3 totals 15 residues. Here the CDR3 reads CASSPHGGGKETQYF. In DNA form, the CDR3 reads TGTGCCAGCAGTCCCCATGGCGGGGGGAAAGAGACCCAGTACTTC.

This clonotype was seen more than once but under ten times. The J gene is TRBJ1-1, the V gene TRBV4-1, with unresolved D. Germline V gives CDR1 MGHRA, CDR2 YSYEKL. CDR3 length equals 14 residues. Deletions cut 3 bases from V and 1 base from J, with 9 bases between. The CDR3 DNA is TGCGCCAGCAGCCAGCCCGCACAGAACACTGAAGCTTTCTTT. As protein: CASSQPAQNTEAFF.

In this sample, this clonotype turned up many times. This chain uses TRBV7-9 with TRBJ2-1; 7 positions match TRBD2. J gave up 10 bases and V 4 bases, and 19 bases lay outside the gene matches. CDR1 and CDR2 (germline): SEHNR, FQNEAQ (reference sequence). CDR3 size: 17 residues. CDR3 protein: CASSSIPWGGSPQEQFF. CDR3 nucleotides: TGTGCCAGCAGCTCTATCCCCTGGGGCGGGAGCCCTCAGGAGCAGTTCTTC.

This clonotype was recorded at least ten times. The chain carries TRBV7-6 and TRBJ2-1; D might be TRBD1 (6 bases). Germline assignment: CDR1 SGHVS and CDR2 FNYEAQ. The germline V and J ends were trimmed by 4 bases and 4 bases, with 17 bases remaining between them. The CDR3 consists of 16 residues. Here the CDR3 reads CASSSITSQGYNEQFF. Written as DNA, the CDR3 is TGTGCCAGCAGCTCAATTACATCACAGGGTTACAATGAGCAGTTCTTC.

This clonotype showed up many times. The chain combines TRBV11-1 with TRBJ1-1, with 10 bases fitting TRBD1. Germline V CDR1 and CDR2: SGHAT, FQDESV (reference sequence). The CDR3 has 17 residues. V lost 3 bases to trimming and J lost 1 base; unmatched junction nucleotides: 8. The CDR3 DNA is TGTGCCAGCAGCTTTTCCGGGACAGGGGAATGGAACACTGAAGCTTTCTTT. It codes for CASSFSGTGEWNTEAFF.

The V and J genes are TRBV24-1 and TRBJ2-7; 7 nucleotides line up with TRBD2. This CDR3 has 17 residues. The germline CDR1 and CDR2 sequences are KGHDR and SFDVKD. Trimming cost V 9 bases and J 0 bases; bases outside gene matches: 16. The CDR3 DNA is TGTGCCACCGGCGACTTGATAGCGGGCTACCTCTCCTACGAGCAGTACTTC. Its translation: CATGDLIAGYLSYEQYF.

This clonotype was found a few times. A much larger clone differs by one base, so this may be a read error. The rearrangement links TRBV7-9 to TRBJ2-1, with no clear D. The CDR3 is 13 amino acids. The germline V gene has CDR1 SEHNR and CDR2 FQNEAQ (reference sequence). The CDR3 sequence is CASSLATNNGQFF. The DNA of the CDR3 is TGTGCCAGCAGCTTAGCTACCAACAATGGGCAGTTCTTC. Supplemented by reference TRBV7-9 and TRBJ2-1, the full variable domain reads DTGVSQNPRHKITKRGQNVTFRCDPISEHNRLYWYRQTLGQGPEFLTYFQNEAQLEKSRLLSDRFSAERPKGSFSTLEIQRTEQGDSAMYLCASSLATNNGQFFGPGTRLTVL.

A few counts support this clonotype. A much larger clonotype is one base distant, so this may be a read error. V gene TRBV12-3 or TRBV12-4 combines with J gene TRBJ1-1; 7 nucleotides agree with TRBD1. The CDR3 spans 14 residues. With V trimmed by 4 bases and J by 6 bases, 8 bases remained unmatched. The CDR3 DNA sequence: TGTGCCAGCAGTTCCGTAGGGGGCGCGGCTGAAGCTTTCTTT. This gives the protein CASSSVGGAAEAFF.

This clonotype was picked up many times. The chain couples TRBV12-3 or TRBV12-4 to TRBJ1-2; 9 positions agree with TRBD1. This CDR3 has 22 residues. V lost 6 bases and J lost 5; bases outside the gene matches: 31. This CDR3 is CASSPKGQGILGFLSRRYGYTF. CDR3 coding DNA: TGTGCCAGCAGCCCTAAGGGACAGGGTATACTGGGGTTCCTAAGTCGGCGATATGGCTACACCTTC.

This clonotype showed up just a few times. The V call is TRBV12-3 or TRBV12-4, the J call TRBJ1-2; no clear D. The V end lost 1 base, the J end lost 6 bases, and 9 bases lay between the germline ends. There are 13 residues in the CDR3. The CDR3 region is CASSLVRENGYTF. Here the CDR3 DNA reads TGTGCCAGCAGTTTAGTCCGGGAGAATGGCTACACCTTC.

In its sample, this clonotype was seen many times. The rearrangement joins TRBV27 to TRBJ1-1; tentative D call: TRBD1 (5 bases). The CDR3 totals 14 residues. Trimming pared 6 bases from V and 1 base from J, leaving 12 bases between. Germline assignment: CDR1 MNHEY and CDR2 SMNVEV (reference sequence). CDR3 protein: CASRPPGGNTEAFF. As DNA, the CDR3 is TGTGCCAGCAGACCCCCGGGGGGGAACACTGAAGCTTTCTTT.

This clonotype was seen more than once but under ten times. The rearrangement joins TRBV19 to TRBJ2-3, with TRBD1 identical over 9 bases. After removal of 9 bases from V and 10 bases from J, the junction contained 14 bases not matched to a gene. The CDR3 is made up of 14 amino acids. Per germline, CDR1 LNHDA and CDR2 SQIVND (reference sequence). The CDR3: CASQGDRVSKAQYF. CDR3 sequence (DNA): TGTGCCAGCCAGGGGGACAGGGTAAGCAAGGCGCAGTATTTT.

In this sample, this clonotype turned up many times. The V gene is TRBV3-1, the J gene TRBJ1-1; TRBD1 agrees at 7 bases. Germline V gene data show CDR1 as LGHDT and CDR2 as YNNKEL (reference sequence). The CDR3 runs 15 residues. V dropped 5 bases and J dropped 1; count of bases not matched to a gene: 7. The CDR3, as DNA: TGTGCCAGCAGCTCTACAGGGGACCAGAACACTGAAGCTTTCTTT. It specifies CASSSTGDQNTEAFF.

This chain uses TRBV19 with TRBJ1-4; the match to TRBD1 covers 11 bases. V was clipped by 9 bases and J by 3 bases; unmatched bases: 15. The CDR3 is 18 amino acids. Germline CDR1 and CDR2: LNHDA and SQIVND (reference sequence). The DNA for the CDR3 is TGTGCCAGCCAACCCGGAGGACAGGGGGCTGGAGCTAATGAAAAACTGTTTTTT. Protein: CASQPGGQGAGANEKLFF.

Details on this clonotype: A much larger clone lies a single base off, so this may be a read error. This chain connects TRBV6-2 or TRBV6-3 to TRBJ1-1; 8 bases match TRBD1. This CDR3 contains 17 residues. The germline gives CDR1 MNHEY, CDR2 SVGEGT. V lost 6 bases and J lost 4; bases outside the gene matches: 16. CDR3 coding DNA: TGTGCCAGCAGACTGCCTCAGGGGGCAAGGCGGAGCACTGAAGCTTTCTTT. Amino acids: CASRLPQGARRSTEAFF.

The chain links TRBV25-1 to TRBJ2-3, with D possibly called TRBD1 or TRBD2 (7 bases each). The CDR3 contains 15 residues. The germline CDR1 and CDR2 sequences are MGHDK and SYGVNS. Trimming stripped 5 bases from V and 2 bases from J, with 14 bases between. The CDR3 DNA is TGTGCCAGCAGTAACAGGGGAGGGCACACAGATACGCAGTATTTT. Protein: CASSNRGGHTDTQYF.

This clonotype has ten or more counts. The rearrangement links TRBV4-1 to TRBJ2-7; D ambiguous. The CDR3 runs 13 residues. V was shortened by 5 bases and J by 5 bases, with 13 bases between the two germline ends. CDR1 and CDR2 (germline): MGHRA, YSYEKL. CDR3 residues: CASSIIVFDEQYF. Written as DNA, the CDR3 is TGCGCCAGCAGCATAATAGTTTTCGACGAGCAGTACTTC.

This clonotype was seen at least ten times. CDR3 nucleotide sequence: TGTGCCACCACGGACACGCCTAGCGATGGCTACACCTTC. Translation: CATTDTPSDGYTF. The V call is TRBV6-1, the J call TRBJ1-2, with D tentatively TRBD1 (5 bases). Between the trimmed V and J ends, which lost 10 bases and 6 bases, there was a span of 18 bases. CDR3 length: 13 amino acids. Germline-derived CDR1 and CDR2 are MNHNS and SASEGT.

This clonotype showed up many times. The J gene is TRBJ1-1, the V gene TRBV12-5; TRBD1 is a possible D gene (6 bases). The CDR3 is 15 amino acids. Trimming left V 6 bases short and J 4 bases short, with 18 bases between. CDR1 is LGHNT, CDR2 FRNRAP, per germline. The CDR3: CASGYPQGYGTEAFF. Here the CDR3 DNA reads TGTGCTAGTGGATATCCACAGGGTTATGGCACTGAAGCTTTCTTT.

This clonotype has only a few counts. The chain combines TRBV28 with TRBJ1-1, with TRBD1 matching 8 bases. The CDR3 covers 14 residues. V was clipped by 5 bases and J by 5 bases; unmatched bases: 7. CDR1 is MDHEN, CDR2 SYDVKM, per germline. The DNA for the CDR3 is TGTGCCAGCAGTCTCAGGGGGCTAAAGACTGAAGCTTTCTTT. This gives the protein CASSLRGLKTEAFF.

The table lists this clonotype with many counts. The CDR3 nucleotides are TGCGCCAGCAGCTTGGGGCCTACAGGGAGATCTAATGAAAAACTGTTTTTT. Amino acid sequence: CASSLGPTGRSNEKLFF. The chain has TRBV5-1 and TRBJ1-4; TRBD1 is a possible D gene (6 bases). The CDR3 contains 17 residues. Per germline, CDR1 SGHRS and CDR2 YFSETQ. Trimming left V 0 bases short and J 3 bases short, with 15 bases between.